A selection of T cell receptor beta chains follows, all from one sample in a study of post-analysis software for immune sequencing data. MiXCR, applied by TCRdb to the PCR reads, yields one record per CDR3 protein. The table lists fewer than 900,000 distinct CDR3 sequences, 40% to 55% of them singletons. Input material: blood. The receptors here all came from a girl aged 5-17 years with multiple sclerosis. The conserved cysteine and the conserved F or W are not part of the CDR3 here. The D gene is left open where the match is weak.

J gene,V gene,D gene,CDR3 protein
TRBJ1-2,TRBV12-3/TRBV12-4,NA,ASSLEQGDYGYT
TRBJ2-3,TRBV5-1,TRBD1,ASSLAGQGRTDTQY
TRBJ2-1,TRBV9,NA,ASSVGWGVDEQF
TRBJ2-5,TRBV20-1,NA,SASPLSSGASETQY
TRBJ2-3,TRBV20-1,NA,SARDQDTQY
TRBJ1-1,TRBV11-3,NA,ASSLDGQNTEAF
TRBJ2-5,TRBV12-3/TRBV12-4,TRBD1,ASSLMWTGGETQY
NA,TRBV12-3/TRBV12-4,NA,ASSLVVSGIQY
TRBJ1-2,TRBV6-5,TRBD1,ASGDRGHYGYT
NA,TRBV12-3/TRBV12-4,TRBD1,ASSLGTGPQFEQY
TRBJ2-1,TRBV7-9,TRBD2,ASSFRQRQRERVEQF
NA,TRBV15,TRBD2,ATSRAGTSGGLAETQY
TRBJ2-1,TRBV29-1,NA,SVEELGPGAQAIHNEQF
TRBJ2-1,TRBV5-8,NA,ASRHYGSYNEQF
TRBJ1-5,TRBV28,NA,ASSLRDRNQPQH
TRBJ2-5,TRBV4-3,NA,ASSQGTAGGSAQETQY
TRBJ2-7,TRBV20-1,TRBD2,SAIQELADPYEQY
TRBJ2-7,TRBV28,NA,ATTLGGWDEQY
NA,TRBV10-1,TRBD2,ASSEASGSEQY
TRBJ1-2,TRBV5-5,NA,ASIGLIYGYT
TRBJ2-1,TRBV7-3,NA,ASSLVPGGNEQF
TRBJ1-4,TRBV7-3,NA,ASSLQGGGNEKLF
TRBJ1-2,TRBV27,NA,ASSPAPGAYGYT
TRBJ2-4,TRBV30,NA,AWSAGSENIQY
TRBJ2-1,TRBV28,NA,ASSFPGSGPGSNEQF
TRBJ1-5,TRBV7-9,TRBD1,ASSLGAGGGNQPQH
TRBJ2-7,TRBV20-1,NA,SASSGSGHDEQY
TRBJ2-1,TRBV2,NA,ASSSQQLEQF
TRBJ2-1,TRBV2,TRBD2,ASSELAGTMSQF
TRBJ2-7,TRBV20-1,NA,SASGPSYEQY
TRBJ1-1,TRBV20-1,TRBD1,SFRKSQGANTEAF
TRBJ2-5,TRBV6-6,NA,ASSTLSGSQETQY
TRBJ2-7,TRBV5-6,TRBD1,ASSGGTGPVHEQY
TRBJ1-1,TRBV29-1,NA,SVEGTANTEAF
TRBJ2-3,TRBV18,NA,ASTPTSTDTQY
TRBJ2-5,TRBV9,NA,ASSGSGTTKETQY
TRBJ1-2,TRBV29-1,NA,SVGDPFYGYT
TRBJ2-3,TRBV29-1,NA,SAAQGIGTDTQY
TRBJ2-7,TRBV29-1,TRBD2,SVAPGTSGAEQY
TRBJ2-1,TRBV4-3,TRBD2,ASSQGLAGEYEQF
TRBJ2-5,TRBV6-5,NA,ASSYSPGQETQY
TRBJ2-7,TRBV20-1,NA,SARPVGWRCYEQY
TRBJ2-3,TRBV7-2,NA,ASSLEAGFTDTQY
NA,TRBV27,TRBD2,ASSPTSGFNEQY
TRBJ1-4,TRBV7-9,NA,ASQGKCEKLF
TRBJ2-5,TRBV6-5,TRBD2,ASSYLAGYQETQY
TRBJ2-2,TRBV18,TRBD2,ASSPSGRDTGELF
NA,TRBV4-2,TRBD2,ASSQDSRTSGSNEQY
TRBJ1-6,TRBV20-1,TRBD1,SALFGTGHNSPLH
TRBJ1-2,TRBV10-3,NA,AISESGHNYGYT
TRBJ2-1,TRBV7-8,NA,ASYLREPKNEQF
TRBJ2-7,TRBV7-9,NA,ASSSLRGSALYEQY
TRBJ1-2,TRBV28,TRBD1,ASRGGQSYGYT
TRBJ1-5,TRBV14,TRBD1,ASSQRNPGQGHHRINQPQH
TRBJ2-7,TRBV29-1,NA,SVEVLQSYEQY
TRBJ2-7,TRBV2,NA,ASSYREQY
TRBJ2-3,TRBV20-1,NA,SARDVRTDTQY
TRBJ2-3,TRBV5-1,NA,ASSLNGAEPADTQY